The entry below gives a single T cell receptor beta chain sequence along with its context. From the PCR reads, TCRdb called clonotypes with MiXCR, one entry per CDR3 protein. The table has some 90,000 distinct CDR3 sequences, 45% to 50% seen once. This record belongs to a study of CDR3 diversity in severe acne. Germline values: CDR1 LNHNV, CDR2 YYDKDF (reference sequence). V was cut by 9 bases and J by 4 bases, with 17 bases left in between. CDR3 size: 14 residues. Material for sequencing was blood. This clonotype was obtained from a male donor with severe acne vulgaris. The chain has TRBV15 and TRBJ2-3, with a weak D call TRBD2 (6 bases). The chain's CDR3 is CATLPGRGADTQYF. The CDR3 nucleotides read TGTGCCACACTGCCCGGGAGAGGGGCAGATACGCAGTATTTT. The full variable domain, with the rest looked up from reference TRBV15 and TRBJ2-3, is DAMVIQNPRYQVTQFGKPVTLSCSQTLNHNVMYWYQQKSSQAPKLLFHYYDKDFNNEADTPDNFQSRRPNTSFCFLDIRSPGLGDTAMYLCATLPGRGADTQYFGPGTRLTVL.